A single sample is the source of the 8 T cell receptor beta chains below, sequenced in a study of T cells in Graves' hyperthyroidism and ophthalmopathy. Amplification of TCR beta CDR3 regions was performed using RNA transcripts as template. First-round RT-PCR of the TCR CDR3 relied on the HTBI primer set. TCRdb re-called the multiplex PCR reads with MiXCR, one entry per CDR3 protein. Among about 37,000 distinct CDR3 sequences listed, approximately 52% were seen once. The sample consisted of blood. The receptors stem from a man aged 35 to 55 with Graves' ophthalmopathy.

The chain joins TRBV20-1 to TRBJ2-7, with 7 positions matching TRBD2. V was clipped by 6 bases and J by 0 bases; unmatched bases: 8. Per the germline V gene, CDR1 is DFQATT and CDR2 is SNEGSKA (reference sequence). CDR3 length: 14 amino acids. The CDR3 is CSASTGGSSYEQYF. The CDR3 nucleotides are TGCAGTGCGTCAACCGGGGGGAGCTCCTACGAGCAGTACTTC.

This clonotype was seen a single time. J is TRBJ1-1 and V is TRBV2, with D uncertain. This CDR3 spans 13 amino acids. Germline CDR1 and CDR2: SNHLY and FYNNEI. V gave up 2 bases and J gave up 7 bases, with 11 bases separating them. The CDR3 is CASSELGYNEAFF. The CDR3 DNA reads as TGTGCCAGCAGTGAACTGGGTTACAATGAAGCTTTCTTT. Based on the CDR3 plus reference TRBV2 and TRBJ1-1, the full variable domain is EPEVTQTPSHQVTQMGQEVILRCVPISNHLYFYWYRQILGQKVEFLVSFYNNEISEKSEIFDDQFSVERPDGSNFTLKIRSTKLEDSAMYFCASSELGYNEAFFGQGTRLTVV.

There are many counts of this clonotype. Here the CDR3 reads CASSQVRAEKLFF. For the CDR3, the DNA is TGTGCCAGCAGCCAGGTCAGAGCGGAAAAACTGTTTTTT. This sequence joins TRBV5-8 and TRBJ1-4; D ambiguous. Germline V gene lookup returns CDR1 SGHTS and CDR2 YDEGEE. V was pared by 4 bases and J by 8 bases, with 12 bases between. CDR3 length equals 13 residues.

The chain combines TRBV7-8 with TRBJ1-5; possible D gene TRBD1, 6 bases. The germline CDR1 and CDR2 sequences are SGHVS and FQNEAQ. The CDR3 has 18 residues. Deletions cut 5 bases from V and 2 bases from J, with 22 bases between. The CDR3 coding sequence is TGTGCCAGCAGCCCAAGGGTATGGGGGGCGAATGGCAATCAGCCCCAGCATTTT. Its protein is CASSPRVWGANGNQPQHF. The entire variable domain, with the rest obtained from reference TRBV7-8 and TRBJ1-5, is as follows: GAGVSQSPRYKVAKRGQDVALRCDPISGHVSLFWYQQALGQGPEFLTYFQNEAQLDKSGLPSDRFFAERPEGSVSTLKIQRTQQEDSAVYLCASSPRVWGANGNQPQHFGDGTRLSIL.

The chain employs TRBV2 and TRBJ2-3; 8 nucleotides align to TRBD2. From germline, CDR1 is SNHLY and CDR2 FYNNEI. The CDR3 extends over 14 amino acids. Trimming removed 7 bases from V and 2 bases from J; junction bases left unmatched: 5. CDR3 loop: CASILAAYTDTQYF. CDR3 DNA: TGTGCCAGCATACTAGCGGCCTACACAGATACGCAGTATTTT.

V and J are TRBV29-1 and TRBJ2-7; the D is unclear. CDR1 is SQVTM, CDR2 ANQGSEA, per germline. V lost 3 bases and J lost 4, with 7 bases in between. This CDR3 has 11 residues. CDR3 in amino acids: CSVDLGYEQYF. The CDR3, as DNA: TGCAGCGTTGATCTGGGTTACGAGCAGTACTTC.

This clonotype was counted many times. The genes are TRBV5-1 and TRBJ2-7, with D possibly TRBD2 on 5 matching bases. The V gene lost 5 bases and the J gene lost 5 bases, with 8 bases spanning the gap. Germline V lookup: CDR1 SGHRS, CDR2 YFSETQ. This CDR3 is 11 amino acids long. CDR3 DNA: TGCGCCAGCAGGGAGGTGGACGAGCAGTACTTC. It is translated as CASREVDEQYF.

This rearrangement joins TRBV29-1 to TRBJ2-2; possibly TRBD1 for D (5 bases). Germline V CDR1 and CDR2: SQVTM, ANQGSEA. CDR3 length equals 14 residues. Trimming pared 8 bases from V and 6 bases from J, leaving 19 bases between. The chain's CDR3 is CSSEARGAAGELFF. CDR3 coding DNA: TGCAGCAGTGAAGCACGTGGGGCGGCCGGGGAGCTGTTTTTT.